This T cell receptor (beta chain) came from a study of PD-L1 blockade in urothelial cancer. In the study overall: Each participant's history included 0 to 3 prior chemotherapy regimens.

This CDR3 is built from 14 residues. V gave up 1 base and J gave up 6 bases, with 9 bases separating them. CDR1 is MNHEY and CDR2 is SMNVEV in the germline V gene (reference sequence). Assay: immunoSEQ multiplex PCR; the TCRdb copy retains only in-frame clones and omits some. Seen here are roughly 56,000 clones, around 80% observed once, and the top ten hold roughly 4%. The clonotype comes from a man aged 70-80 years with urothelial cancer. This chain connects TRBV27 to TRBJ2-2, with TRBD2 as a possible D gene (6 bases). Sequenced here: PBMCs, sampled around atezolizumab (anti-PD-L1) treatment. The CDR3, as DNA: TGTGCCAGCAGTTTATGGGGAGGTCCCGGGGAGCTGTTTTTT. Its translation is CASSLWGGPGELFF.